This T cell receptor (beta chain) was recovered during a study of memory CD4+ T cells and cytomegalovirus serostatus (dated by TCRdb to between 2018 and 2021). Context from the whole study: The cohort comprised about 33 healthy Belgian adults, 9 CMV seropositive and some 24 CMV seronegative. To replicate a published TCR-based CMV serostatus classifier, the researchers sequenced the CD4+ memory TCRbeta repertoires of a Belgian cohort whose cytomegalovirus serostatus was known. Here is what the overall study found, with its caveats: The original-framework classifier achieved a median bootstrapped AUC of around 0.95 with a 95% CI of 0.76-1.00 on the Belgian cohort. Results were interpreted as suggesting that the CMV-associated TCR signature is largely present in the CD4+ memory repertoire. Only CD4+CD45RO+ memory cells were sequenced, in contrast to the original study, in which naive and memory CD4+ and CD8+ populations were covered. For predicting CMV serostatus, the median bootstrapped AUC was approximately 0.95 using the original framework and 0.9 to 0.92 using a US-trained random forest. Among the 150 or so previously reported CMV-associated TCRbeta sequences, about 71 showed up in the CD4+ memory repertoires, with each one found in between one and five individuals.

This clone was recorded a few times. Its antigen remains unidentified. No qualities accompany the bases; no much larger clone lies one base away. A FACSAria II was used to sort memory CD4+ T cells, defined as single viable CD3+CD4+CD8-CD45RO+ cells. CMV serostatus was determined with a Roche Elecsys assay detecting serum IgG against CMV pp150, pp28, p38 and p52. Once the samples were thawed, total CD4+ T cells were enriched through positive selection using CD4 magnetic microbeads. The samples came from a different study that was designed specifically to examine the CD4+ T cell memory repertoire. Peripheral blood mononuclear cells were isolated and cryopreserved according to standard operating procedures, and serum was stored at -80 degrees C. CD3-PerCP (BW264/56), CD4-APC (RPA-T4), CD45RO-PE (UCHT1) and CD8-Pacific Orange (3B5) antibodies were used for staining, and non-viable cells were excluded with Sytox blue.

The junction shows trimming of 6 bases on V and 7 bases on J, and the gene matches do not reach 14 bases of it. The CDR3 contains 16 residues, cysteine and phenylalanine counted. The only DNA kept is the CDR3, 48 bases in frame from the first base. Taken from the germline V gene, the CDR1 and CDR2 loops are MDHEN and SYDVKM. Genomic DNA was extracted from sorted cells with the Quick-DNA Microprep Kit. TCRbeta DNA was amplified with the immunoSEQ hsTCRbeta kit following the manufacturer's protocol. An Illumina MiSeq instrument was used to sequence the TCRbeta libraries. The original pipeline was this. Once out-of-frame sequences had been removed, fewer than 2.5 million distinct TCRbeta sequences were left, which works out to an average of approximately 73,000 per individual. Each individual was scored by the count of fewer than 200 previously reported CMV-associated TCRbeta sequences and the total productive distinct TCRbeta count. A beta-binomial model was reimplemented in Python, and scikit-learn random forests with default parameters were trained on US cohort data. Classifier performance on the Belgian cohort was reported as the median AUC with percentile confidence intervals calculated over 10,000 bootstrap iterations. Held by TCRdb, this immuneACCESS table contains in-frame sequences only and omits some clones. Under half of the omission traces to an unresolved V gene where checked; the cause of the rest is unknown. V, J and clone size were drawn from that table, and D and trimming were deduced from the DNA. Here the sample has about 42,000 clones; around 72% occur a single time. The ten largest clones represent 0.55% of the sample.

The V and J segments used are TRBV28 and TRBJ1-4, with TRBD1 identical over 7 junction bases. Source material: memory CD4+ T cells from blood. The clonotype comes from an adult in good health and CMV-seronegative. The CDR3 amino acid sequence is: CASSRIIGGRVEKLFF. The DNA sequence is given as TGTGCCAGCAGCCGAATCATAGGGGGCAGGGTTGAAAAACTGTTTTTT.